This TCR beta chain emerged from a study of T cells in Graves' hyperthyroidism and ophthalmopathy (dated by TCRdb to between 2019 and 2020). About the study as a whole: Peripheral blood samples were taken at initial diagnosis, before any treatment was given. An independent validation cohort of 18 to 20 hyperthyroidism patients and approximately 16 patients who later progressed to ophthalmopathy tested prospective prediction of ophthalmopathy. After sampling, hyperthyroidism patients received methimazole starting at 30 mg daily, and ophthalmopathy patients received high-dose intravenous methylprednisolone. In roughly six Graves' hyperthyroidism patients, the study also compared T-cell repertoires from thyroid tissue with T-cell repertoires from blood. To identify TCR V-J signatures that set the groups apart, the researchers used a discovery cohort of 100 or so patients, made up of under 50 with Graves' ophthalmopathy and 55 to 65 with stable Graves' hyperthyroidism. The 100 or so discovery patients were randomly split 7:3 into training and test sets. According to the paper, TCR Vbeta CDR3 sequencing was carried out on more than 120 peripheral blood samples, which came from 40 to 45 ophthalmopathy, about 75 hyperthyroidism and roughly 17 progressor patients.

Graves' hyperthyroidism was defined as stable when no progression to ophthalmopathy occurred over 18 months of follow-up. Hyperthyroidism patients were aged 18 to 65 years and newly diagnosed, with disease duration of less than 2 months. Any patient with an uncontrolled infection, another autoimmune disease, pregnancy or lactation was excluded. Clinical symptoms, serum thyroxine and TRAb, thyroid ultrasound, and orbital computed tomography formed the basis for the diagnoses. PBMCs were isolated from 10 ml of fresh peripheral blood by Ficoll-Paque density gradient centrifugation. Total RNA was extracted using Trizol reagent, and RNA quality was assessed on an Agilent 2100 Bioanalyzer. Amplification of TCR beta CDR3 regions was carried out from RNA transcripts. The TCR CDR3 was subjected to a first round of RT-PCR using the HTBI primer set and the Qiagen OneStep RT-PCR kit. The libraries were constructed in a second round of multiplex PCR and then size-selected and purified. Paired-end sequencing of the libraries was performed with 100 bp reads on an Illumina HiSeq2000. The authors processed their data as follows. SOAPnuke was used to process the raw data, removing reads that contained adapters or uncalled bases, had a mean Phred below 15, or lacked an exact match to the constant primer or identifier. COPE v1.2.5 was used to merge the high-quality paired reads, and each unique nucleotide sequence was defined as a clonotype. MiTCR v1.1 was used to align the clonotypes against IMGT TRBV, TRBD and TRBJ reference segments. Analysis was restricted to V-J combinations with a frequency above 0.0001, which covered just over 98% of repertoires. A TCS score was defined as the ratio between F50 (clonal expansion) and ExV (chaos), using BLOSUM62-based TCRdist between CDR3 peptides within each V-J. Welch's t-statistics and random forest reduced several hundred V-J features to 13, which were used in a naive Bayes classifier (R e1071). The public reads were quality trimmed at Q25 with fastp and then assembled into clones with MiXCR by TCRdb, keeping productive beta chains. Rows are combined by CDR3 protein, so each entry shows the most common genes and DNA. For this entry, the V and J calls and clone size follow TCRdb and not the study's own pipeline. In this sample the table shows around 340,000 distinct CDR3 sequences, approximately 18% of which occur a single time. The ten largest account for 49% of the sample.

This clonotype was observed many times. Its cognate antigen has yet to be identified. It has no much larger one-base neighbor in the sample; base qualities were not kept. Trimming takes 6 bases from V and 10 bases from J, and the germline ends sit 13 bases apart. The germline V gene gives CDR1 as MDHEN and CDR2 as SYDVKM. The CDR3 contains 12 residues, cysteine and phenylalanine counted. Only the CDR3 portion is preserved as DNA: 36 bases, with reading frame beginning at the first base. What the work shows at the level of the full study, not this receptor alone: Sample size was not statistically predetermined, and investigators were not blinded to group allocation. During validation, the model predicted progression to ophthalmopathy a median of roughly six months ahead of onset, with almost 71% sensitivity and about 75% specificity. Blood samples also contained most of the expanded thyroid clonotypes (frequency above 0.001), which suggests that blood repertoires may reflect thyroid immune responses. A model built on a 13 V-J signature distinguished ophthalmopathy from stable hyperthyroidism, reaching 87.88% sensitivity and about 81% specificity in cross-validation and 80%/75% in testing.

This clonotype was sampled from a woman aged 50 to 60 with Graves' hyperthyroidism. Input material: blood. The rearranged segments are TRBV28 and TRBJ2-1, with TRBD1 as a weak D call on 5 bases. The sequenced DNA: TGTGCCAGCAGCCTCCAACAGGCAGAGCAGTTCTTC. It translates to CASSLQQAEQFF.